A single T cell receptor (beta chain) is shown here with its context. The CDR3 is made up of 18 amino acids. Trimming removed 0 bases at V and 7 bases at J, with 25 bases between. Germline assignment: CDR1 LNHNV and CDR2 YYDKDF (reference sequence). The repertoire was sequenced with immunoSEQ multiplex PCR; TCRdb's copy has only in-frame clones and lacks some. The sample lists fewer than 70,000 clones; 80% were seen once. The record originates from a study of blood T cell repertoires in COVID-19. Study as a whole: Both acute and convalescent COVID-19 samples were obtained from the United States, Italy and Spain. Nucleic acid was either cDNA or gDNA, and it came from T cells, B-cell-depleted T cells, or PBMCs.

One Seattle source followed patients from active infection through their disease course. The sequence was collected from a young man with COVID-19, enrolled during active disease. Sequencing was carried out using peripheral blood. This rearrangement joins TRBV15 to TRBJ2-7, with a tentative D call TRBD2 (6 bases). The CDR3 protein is CATSRDFPSGAAAVEQYF. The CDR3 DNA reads TGTGCCACCAGCAGAGATTTTCCGTCGGGAGCTGCAGCGGTTGAGCAGTACTTC.